Shown below are 14 T cell receptor beta chains from a single sample sequenced in a study of T cell repertoires in ileal Crohn's disease (dated by TCRdb to about 2019). Libraries came from the immunoSEQ multiplex PCR assay. What TCRdb holds here is the immuneACCESS table cut down to in-frame rearrangements. Part of the clones is not present; checked against another copy, under half of the missing clones reflect an unresolved V gene, and the others are unexplained. This sample has over 8,000 clones in its table, and around 84% of those were observed once. Together, the top ten hold roughly 13% of the sample. Sequencing was carried out using ileal tissue. These receptors all stem from an adult with Crohn's disease.

This chain joins TRBV30 and TRBJ2-7; D is perhaps TRBD1 (5 bases). The V end was cut by 2 bases, the J end by 0 bases, with 17 bases between. CDR1 is GTSNPN, CDR2 SVGIG, per germline (reference sequence). This CDR3 spans 16 amino acids. In nucleotides, the CDR3 is TGTGCCTGGAGTCAATCGGCGTCAGGGCTCTCCTACGAGCAGTACTTC. Amino acid sequence: CAWSQSASGLSYEQYF.

On this clone itself: One junction end disagrees with the germline gene, perhaps due to a read error. J is TRBJ2-7 and V is TRBV7-9, with 8 bases fitting TRBD2. There are 13 residues in the CDR3. Germline CDR1 and CDR2: SEHNR and FQNEAQ (reference sequence). This CDR3 is CASSLAGLYEQYF. In DNA form, the CDR3 reads TGTGCCAGCAGCCTAGCGGGCCTCTACGAGCAGTACTTC.

There are a few counts of this clone. V and J are TRBV11-3 and TRBJ2-5; 11 nucleotides line up with TRBD1. With V trimmed by 4 bases and J by 3 bases, 7 bases remained unmatched. The CDR3 totals 16 residues. Germline-derived CDR1 and CDR2 are SGHNT and YENEEA. In DNA, the CDR3 is TGTGCCAGCAGCTCTCGGACAGGGGGCTGGAAAGAGACCCAGTACTTC. This gives the protein CASSSRTGGWKETQYF. Supplemented by reference TRBV11-3 and TRBJ2-5, the full variable domain reads EAGVVQSPRYKIIEKKQPVAFWCNPISGHNTLYWYLQNLGQGPELLIRYENEEAVDDSQLPKDRFSAERLKGVDSTLKIQPAELGDSAVYLCASSSRTGGWKETQYFGPGTRLLVL.

The chain combines TRBV6-1 with TRBJ2-3; TRBD2 agrees at 8 bases. The CDR3 has 14 amino acids. V dropped 6 bases and J dropped 0; count of bases not matched to a gene: 2. Germline-derived CDR1 and CDR2 are MNHNS and SASEGT. DNA of the CDR3: TGTGCCAGCAGACGGGAGGGGAGCACAGATACGCAGTATTTT. Translation gives CASRREGSTDTQYF.

V is TRBV7-2 and J is TRBJ1-1, with TRBD1 identical over 8 bases. In germline, CDR1 is SGHTA, CDR2 FQGNSA. The CDR3 covers 12 residues. The V and J ends lost 6 bases and 14 bases, in that order; junction bases with no gene match: 11. CDR3 region: CASRRVQGVCFF. In nucleotides, the CDR3 is TGTGCCAGCAGGCGGGTACAGGGGGTGTGCTTCTTT. The full variable domain, its missing parts supplied by reference TRBV7-2 and TRBJ1-1, is GAGVSQSPSNKVTEKGKDVELRCDPISGHTALYWYRQSLGQGLEFLIYFQGNSAPDKSGLPSDRFSAERTGGSVSTLTIQRTQQEDSAVYLCASRRVQGVCFFGQGTRLTVV.

The chain uses TRBV28 and TRBJ1-2; no clear D gene. CDR3 size: 15 residues. Trimming removed 3 bases from V and 2 bases from J, with 13 bases in between. The germline gives CDR1 MDHEN, CDR2 SYDVKM. CDR3 loop: CASSLPLGLNYGYTF. The CDR3 nucleotides are TGTGCCAGCAGTTTGCCACTAGGACTCAACTATGGCTACACCTTC.

The chain links TRBV14 to TRBJ1-4; TRBD1 agrees at 7 bases. The CDR3 contains 15 residues. Unmatched junction bases numbered 10, after V lost 5 bases and J lost 7 bases. Germline values: CDR1 SGHDN, CDR2 FVKESK. The DNA for the CDR3 is TGTGCCAGCAGCTACAGGGGTCGGGGGAGTGAAAAACTGTTTTTT. It specifies CASSYRGRGSEKLFF.

This chain uses TRBV11-2 with TRBJ2-2; 7 bases are a match to TRBD2. Per germline, CDR1 SGHAT and CDR2 FQNNGV. Trimming at V came to 5 bases and at J to 0 bases, leaving 3 bases not matched to a gene. The CDR3 covers 15 residues. CDR3 in DNA: TGTGCCAGCAGCAAGGGACTACCGAACACCGGGGAGCTGTTTTTT. Residues: CASSKGLPNTGELFF.

The chain carries TRBV7-2 and TRBJ2-1, with a weak D call TRBD1 (6 bases). The V gene lost 1 base and the J gene lost 8 bases, with 12 bases spanning the gap. CDR3 length: 14 residues. Germline V lookup: CDR1 SGHTA, CDR2 FQGNSA. The CDR3 region has the DNA TGTGCCAGCAGCTTAGATGGGACATTAGATGAGCAGTTCTTC. As protein: CASSLDGTLDEQFF.

This clone occurred once. The V call is TRBV19, the J call TRBJ2-4, with 9 bases identical to TRBD1. The CDR3 spans 15 residues. V gave up 10 bases and J gave up 6 bases; unmatched junction bases: 13. Germline-derived CDR1 and CDR2 are LNHDA and SQIVND (reference sequence). The CDR3 coding sequence is TGTGCCACCGAGATAAACAGGGGGCTGGTAAACATTCAGTACTTC. Its protein is CATEINRGLVNIQYF.

The J gene is TRBJ2-3, the V gene TRBV25-1; D possibly corresponds to TRBD1 (6 bases). Between the trimmed V and J ends, which lost 7 bases and 2 bases, there was a span of 13 bases. From germline, CDR1 is MGHDK and CDR2 SYGVNS. The CDR3 has 14 residues. The CDR3 region has the DNA TGTGCCAGCACCCAGGGGCGATCCACAGATACGCAGTATTTT. It specifies CASTQGRSTDTQYF.

The V and J genes are TRBV11-2 and TRBJ1-3; no definite D call. This CDR3 contains 13 residues. V lost 7 bases and J lost 4, with 11 bases in between. The germline gives CDR1 SGHAT, CDR2 FQNNGV. CDR3 sequence: CASTTTAGNTIYF. CDR3 nucleotide sequence: TGTGCCAGCACCACCACAGCCGGAAACACCATATATTTT.

The sample holds a few counts of this clone. This chain connects TRBV14 to TRBJ1-2; TRBD1 agrees at 8 bases. Trimming cost V 1 base and J 4 bases; bases outside gene matches: 5. This CDR3 has 15 amino acids. Per the germline V gene, CDR1 is SGHDN and CDR2 is FVKESK. CDR3 in amino acids: CASSQGLDRAYGYTF. DNA of the CDR3: TGTGCCAGCAGCCAAGGTTTGGACAGGGCCTATGGCTACACCTTC.

The V gene is TRBV6-5, the J gene TRBJ2-7, with D tentatively TRBD1 (6 bases). The germline V gene encodes CDR1 MNHEY and CDR2 SVGAGI. The CDR3 extends over 11 amino acids. V was pared by 6 bases and J by 4 bases, with 7 bases between. Here the CDR3 DNA reads TGTGCCAGCAGACAGGGTTACGAGCAGTACTTC. Its translation is CASRQGYEQYF.